This T cell receptor (beta chain) was identified in a study of CD8 T cells in ankylosing spondylitis. 5'-RACE, quantitative and with molecular barcodes, yielded the TCR beta libraries. In TCRdb, the 5' RACE reads were re-called with MiXCR into one record per CDR3 protein. In the table there are 35,000 to 50,000 distinct CDR3 sequences, 4% of which are singletons. Between the trimmed V and J ends, which lost 4 bases and 4 bases, there was a span of 16 bases. CDR3 length: 15 amino acids. Germline lookup yields CDR1 SGDLS and CDR2 YYNGEE. Broader study findings: Disease-linked clones proved CD8+ and comparatively uncommon in peripheral blood. There was reportedly significant enrichment of clones that were disease-linked in matched ankylosing spondylitis synovial fluid. Fewer than ten highly homologous variants made up a TCR beta motif, and this motif appeared characteristic of ankylosing spondylitis blood.

This clonotype was picked up a small number of times. What it binds is not known. The chain employs TRBV9 and TRBJ2-3, with TRBD2 as a possible D gene (6 bases). The sequenced material came from blood, either unsorted or a sorted T cell fraction (not recorded which). The TCR sequence derives from a female donor with ankylosing spondylitis or in good health (not recorded which). CDR3 DNA: TGTGCCAGCAGCCCAGTGGCGGGGTGGGCAGATACGCAGTATTTT. Its protein is CASSPVAGWADTQYF.